This T cell receptor (beta chain) comes out of a study of blood T cell repertoires in COVID-19. Overall study context: The samples span acute and convalescent COVID-19 from the United States, Italy and Spain. Sample material is recorded as cDNA or gDNA derived from T cells, B-cell-depleted T cells, or PBMCs.

The CDR3 loop spans 13 amino acids. CDR1 and CDR2 from the germline V gene are ENHRY and SYGVKD. Trimming stripped 4 bases from V and 5 bases from J, with 8 bases between. In the authors' workflow: Reference gene primer amplification gave nucleated cell count estimates. Clones were sequenced by immunoSEQ multiplex PCR, and TCRdb holds only the in-frame ones, with some missing. The DNA gave D and trimming, while V, J and clone size come from that table. The data contain roughly 67,000 clones, over 75% of them singletons. The rearrangement joins TRBV10-3 to TRBJ1-4, with D maybe TRBD1 (5 bases). The TCR originated in a woman aged 60-70 years with acute or convalescent COVID-19. Sequences were obtained from peripheral blood. The CDR3: CAISGQKNEKLFF. The CDR3, as DNA: TGTGCCATCAGTGGACAGAAGAATGAAAAACTGTTTTTT.